This T cell receptor (beta chain) was profiled in a study of T cell repertoires in cytomegalovirus infection. The overall study: CMV infection and matching HLA type were both indicated by public TCR beta signatures.

A few counts support this clonotype. Looked up from germline, CDR1 is DFQATT and CDR2 is SNEGSKA (reference sequence). The V and J ends lost 1 base and 5 bases respectively, with 21 bases between them. CDR3 size: 16 residues. MiXCR was run by TCRdb on the reads, yielding one entry per CDR3 protein. The sample shows approximately 290,000 distinct CDR3 sequences, roughly 26% of them seen only once. Sequencing was done on a sample of PBMCs. This sequence originates from a human donor in good health (CMV status not recorded). Some clones in this sample may be carry-over from other donors' samples. V is TRBV20-1 and J is TRBJ2-7; D remains unclear. The CDR3 loop reads CSARGPAQFGSNEQYF. The DNA for the CDR3 is TGCAGTGCTAGAGGTCCCGCACAGTTTGGAAGTAACGAGCAGTACTTC.